Listed below are T cell receptor beta chains from one sample, sequenced in a study of regulatory T cells in long-lasting Graves disease. From the multiplex PCR reads, TCRdb called clonotypes with MiXCR, one entry per CDR3 protein. The sample consists of about 430,000 distinct CDR3 sequences, roughly 21% of them appearing once. This sample comprised peripheral blood mononuclear cells (PBMCs), obtained when the disease was refractory, from a patient treated with antithyroid drugs. The receptor source for this set is a female donor with Graves disease. Each CDR3 is given without its conserved first and last residue. The order of the fields is CDR3 protein, V gene, J gene, D gene. The D gene is left open where the match is weak.

CDR3: SAPGGGPYGYT
V: TRBV20-1
J: TRBJ1-2
D: TRBD1

CDR3: ASKRGGPNQPQH
V: TRBV28
J: TRBJ1-5
D: NA

CDR3: ASSLFPLDTQY
V: TRBV28
J: TRBJ2-3
D: NA

CDR3: ASSQGDYNSPLH
V: TRBV4-1
J: TRBJ1-6
D: NA

CDR3: ASSNESNEKLF
V: TRBV6-2/TRBV6-3
J: TRBJ1-4
D: NA

CDR3: ASSTWTGSYGYT
V: TRBV9
J: TRBJ1-2
D: TRBD1

CDR3: ASSGREGHYEQY
V: TRBV2
J: TRBJ2-7
D: NA

CDR3: ASSRLVPEQY
V: TRBV2
J: TRBJ2-7
D: NA

CDR3: ASSSRGGRNTEAF
V: TRBV12-3/TRBV12-4
J: TRBJ1-1
D: NA

CDR3: ASSVDVGSSGNTIY
V: TRBV9
J: TRBJ1-3
D: NA

CDR3: ASNRGGGYEQY
V: TRBV7-2
J: TRBJ2-7
D: NA

CDR3: ASTVGGVTDTQY
V: TRBV12-3/TRBV12-4
J: TRBJ2-3
D: NA

CDR3: ASSGREFREAF
V: TRBV6-1
J: TRBJ1-1
D: NA

CDR3: ASIRFRSKYNEQF
V: TRBV2
J: TRBJ2-1
D: NA

CDR3: ASSVVDPGSGELF
V: TRBV6-1
J: TRBJ2-2
D: NA

CDR3: ASNKQGTDTQY
V: TRBV5-4
J: TRBJ2-3
D: NA

CDR3: ASSPDPEGYGYT
V: TRBV5-6
J: TRBJ1-2
D: NA

CDR3: ASSQGHAGETQY
V: TRBV5-1
J: TRBJ2-5
D: NA

CDR3: SARIPAYEQY
V: TRBV20-1
J: TRBJ2-7
D: NA

CDR3: ASSIRQGANEKLF
V: TRBV27
J: TRBJ1-4
D: TRBD1

CDR3: ASSAPGYYTGELF
V: TRBV6-1
J: TRBJ2-2
D: NA

CDR3: ASSPPRHENQPQH
V: TRBV5-8
J: TRBJ1-5
D: NA

CDR3: ASSHAREDLREQY
V: TRBV3-1
J: TRBJ2-7
D: TRBD2

CDR3: ASSLESGETEAF
V: TRBV7-9
J: TRBJ1-1
D: NA

CDR3: ASSLRRGGYGYT
V: TRBV7-8
J: TRBJ1-2
D: NA

CDR3: ASSMTLGYSGANVLT
V: TRBV27
J: TRBJ2-6
D: NA

CDR3: ASSVLVQNTEAF
V: TRBV10-2
J: TRBJ1-1
D: NA

CDR3: SASRQGVGTEAF
V: TRBV20-1
J: TRBJ1-1
D: TRBD1

CDR3: AWSAARGETSEQY
V: TRBV30
J: TRBJ2-7
D: NA

CDR3: ASSFGTSGTDTQY
V: TRBV28
J: TRBJ2-3
D: TRBD2

CDR3: ASRQGTGGQETQY
V: TRBV12-3/TRBV12-4
J: TRBJ2-5
D: TRBD1

CDR3: ASSPGTTYEQY
V: TRBV5-4
J: TRBJ2-7
D: NA

CDR3: ASSRGGAGNYGYT
V: TRBV2
J: TRBJ1-2
D: NA

CDR3: ASSSDRVATEAF
V: TRBV11-1
J: TRBJ1-1
D: TRBD1

CDR3: ASSPPDLRGLAGPQGTQY
V: TRBV18
J: TRBJ2-5
D: TRBD2

CDR3: ASSRTGRGGEETQY
V: TRBV11-3
J: TRBJ2-5
D: NA

CDR3: AWSVKREGGEQY
V: TRBV30
J: TRBJ2-7
D: TRBD2

CDR3: ASSVEGEETQY
V: TRBV9
J: TRBJ2-5
D: NA

CDR3: ASSRKRTPPGTDTQY
V: TRBV2
J: TRBJ2-3
D: NA

CDR3: ATRGEGTGELF
V: TRBV24-1
J: TRBJ2-2
D: NA

CDR3: ASSQDSGANVLT
V: TRBV4-1
J: TRBJ2-6
D: NA

CDR3: ASSLGAWLAGVPFDNEQF
V: TRBV11-2
J: TRBJ2-1
D: TRBD2

CDR3: ASSVDGTGQETQY
V: TRBV9
J: TRBJ2-5
D: NA

CDR3: ATRTGSLRTGELF
V: TRBV15
J: TRBJ2-2
D: NA

CDR3: ASSAIGTSGREQF
V: TRBV7-2
J: NA
D: TRBD2

CDR3: ATSRRDAPRAQY
V: TRBV15
J: TRBJ2-3
D: NA

CDR3: ASSLARFSYEQY
V: TRBV11-2
J: TRBJ2-7
D: NA

CDR3: ASSLGGAPFQETQY
V: TRBV7-8
J: TRBJ2-5
D: NA

CDR3: ASSWTGGMDEQF
V: TRBV7-3
J: TRBJ2-1
D: TRBD1

CDR3: ASSWEGGRGRSYEQY
V: TRBV5-1
J: TRBJ2-7
D: NA

CDR3: ASSWKNRGRRTEAF
V: TRBV6-5
J: TRBJ1-1
D: TRBD1

CDR3: ASSFSWTANQETQY
V: TRBV13
J: TRBJ2-5
D: NA

CDR3: SGARVEAF
V: TRBV29-1
J: TRBJ1-1
D: NA

CDR3: ASNELAGKVGELF
V: TRBV6-1
J: TRBJ2-2
D: TRBD2

CDR3: ATSPPNSNQPQH
V: TRBV15
J: TRBJ1-5
D: NA

CDR3: ATSRAGTGSYEQY
V: TRBV15
J: TRBJ2-7
D: TRBD1

CDR3: ASSSRDTQETQY
V: TRBV12-3/TRBV12-4
J: TRBJ2-5
D: NA